The rows below give T cell receptor beta chains drawn from one sample of a study of beta chain features in type 1 diabetes. Profiling relied on immunoSEQ multiplex PCR, and the TCRdb table lists in-frame clones only, not all of them. The sample has 250,000 to 350,000 clones; roughly 15% are singletons. Sample: central memory CD4+ T cells from blood. These receptors all stem from a man aged 30 to 45 in good health. CDR3s include the opening cysteine and the closing phenylalanine or tryptophan. D genes are given only for firm matches. Rows may omit the clone size; those that give it use once, few, many or a size class.

>NA|TRBV7-2|TRBJ1-1|NA
TGCGCCAGCAGCCAAGTCGGCACTCCTAACACTGAAGCTTTCTTT
CASSQVGTPNTEAFF
>NA|TRBV29-1|TRBJ1-2|TRBD1
TGCAGCGTTGGCGATCCGGACAGGGGCAATGGCTACACCTTC
CSVGDPDRGNGYTF
>few|TRBV7-6|TRBJ2-3|NA
TGTGCCAGCAGCCGAGACCCTAATACAGATACGCAGTATTTT
CASSRDPNTDTQYF
>few|TRBV11-3|TRBJ2-5|NA
TGTGCCAGCAGCACAGGTTACCAAGAGACCCAGTACTTC
CASSTGYQETQYF
>NA|TRBV19|TRBJ2-3|TRBD2
TGTGCCAGTAGTGGGACTAGCGGGGGGCACCCCAGCACAGATACGCAGTATTTT
CASSGTSGGHPSTDTQYF
>few|TRBV6-1|TRBJ2-3|TRBD1
TGTGCCAGCAGTGGAGGGGGCGCGGGCACAGATACGCAGTATTTT
CASSGGGAGTDTQYF
>NA|TRBV19|TRBJ2-3|NA
TGTGCCAGTAAACAATCCGGGACGGGGACGGCCGATACGCAGTATTTT
CASKQSGTGTADTQYF
>NA|TRBV6-6|TRBJ1-1|NA
TGTGCCAGCAGTTACACCGGGGTGGCTTTCTTT
CASSYTGVAFF
>NA|TRBV5-4|TRBJ2-5|TRBD2
TGTGCCAGCAGCGACCCCCGGGGGGAATCTCAGACCCAGTACTTC
CASSDPRGESQTQYF
>NA|TRBV5-1|TRBJ1-5|TRBD1
TGCGCCAGCAGCGACCACAACCGGGACAGCTATAGCAATCAGCCCCAGCATTTT
CASSDHNRDSYSNQPQHF
>many|TRBV7-2|TRBJ1-2|TRBD1
TGTGCCAGCAGCCCAGGGACAGGGGGCAGGTCTAGTATTCCTGGCTACACCTTC
CASSPGTGGRSSIPGYTF
>NA|TRBV7-2|TRBJ1-5|NA
TGTGCCAGCAGCCCTAGCCGGGGGGCCCAGCATTTT
CASSPSRGAQHF
>NA|TRBV6-6|TRBJ1-4|NA
TGTGCCAGCGGGGATCTAGCAACTAATGAAAAACTGTTTTTT
CASGDLATNEKLFF
>NA|TRBV7-8|TRBJ2-5|NA
TGTGCCAGCGAGGTGGGGGACGGAGAGACCCAGTACTTC
CASEVGDGETQYF
>many|TRBV10-2|TRBJ2-1|TRBD2
TGCGCCAGCAGACGGTTACGGGGTGGCGGGGGTGACAATGAGCAGTTCTTC
CASRRLRGGGGDNEQFF
>few|TRBV4-3|TRBJ2-7|NA
TGCGCCAGCAGCCAAGATGAGGGACTGGGTGAGCAGTACTTC
CASSQDEGLGEQYF
>few|TRBV9|TRBJ1-3|NA
TGTGCCAGCAGCGTAGAAACAGGGAGAGGAAACACCATATATTTT
CASSVETGRGNTIYF
>few|TRBV5-1|TRBJ2-2|NA
TGCGCCAGCAGCCCACCCCTCGGGGGAAACACCGGGGAGCTGTTTTTT
CASSPPLGGNTGELFF
>many|TRBV11-2|TRBJ2-3|NA
TGTGCCAGCAGCTCGCACACAGATACGCAGTATTTT
CASSSHTDTQYF
>few|TRBV6-4|TRBJ2-1|TRBD2
TGTGCCAGCAGTAGGGACCTAGCGGGGGGAGACGAGCAGTTCTTC
CASSRDLAGGDEQFF
>NA|TRBV18|TRBJ2-1|NA
TGTGCCAGCTCACCCGGAAACAGGAACAATGAGCAGTTCTTC
CASSPGNRNNEQFF
>many|TRBV6-4|TRBJ2-1|NA
TGTGCCAGCAGTGACGTCGGCACTAATGAGCAGTTCTTC
CASSDVGTNEQFF
>few|TRBV5-6|TRBJ1-1|TRBD1
TGTGCCAGCAGATTGGGACAGGGTATAGCTGAAGCTTTCTTT
CASRLGQGIAEAFF
>NA|TRBV9|TRBJ2-5|NA
TGTGCCAGCAGCGTAGACGGGCGGTACCAAGAGACCCAGTACTTC
CASSVDGRYQETQYF
>few|TRBV4-1|TRBJ2-5|NA
TGCGCCAGCAGCCAAGAACTCCGGCAAGAGACCCAGTACTTC
CASSQELRQETQYF
>NA|TRBV7-2|TRBJ1-2|NA
TGCGCCAGCAGCGACCGCCTCGAGGAGTTAGCTAACTATGGCTACACCTTC
CASSDRLEELANYGYTF
>many|TRBV6-1|TRBJ1-2|TRBD1
TGTGCCAGCGGTACCGGGACAGGGCGCTATGGCTACACCTTC
CASGTGTGRYGYTF
>few|TRBV11-3|TRBJ2-3|NA
TGTGCCAGCAGCTTAGGGTTAGGGGCGGGAGATACGCAGTATTTT
CASSLGLGAGDTQYF
>NA|TRBV29-1|TRBJ1-1|TRBD1
TGCAGCACCCTCCCGGACAGGGAGACTGAAGCTTTCTTT
CSTLPDRETEAFF
>few|TRBV5-1|TRBJ2-2|NA
TGCGCCAGCAGCTTGGTTATTAGCCGGTTGGAGCTGTTTTTT
CASSLVISRLELFF
>many|TRBV7-9|TRBJ2-2|TRBD2
TGTGCCAGCAGCTTACTAGCGGGAGCGGGGGACACCGGGGAGCTGTTTTTT
CASSLLAGAGDTGELFF
>NA|TRBV2|TRBJ2-2|NA
TGTGCCAGCAGTGATGGGGCATTGAACACCGGGGAGCTGTTTTTT
CASSDGALNTGELFF
>once|TRBV7-2|TRBJ1-4|NA
TGTGCCAGCACCAATGGGGTTGAAAAACTGTTTTTT
CASTNGVEKLFF
>NA|TRBV5-4|TRBJ1-2|NA
TGTGCCAGCACCGTCTGGAGGGCCGGCTACACCTTC
CASTVWRAGYTF
>few|TRBV9|TRBJ2-2|NA
TGTGCCAGCAACCCCCGAGAGTTTAACACCGGGGAGCTGTTTTTT
CASNPREFNTGELFF
>few|TRBV21-1|TRBJ2-3|NA
TGTGCCAGCAGCCCGGTAAGCGGGACCAGCACAGATACGCAGTATTTT
CASSPVSGTSTDTQYF
>few|TRBV6-5|TRBJ2-7|TRBD2
TGTGCCAGCAGTCCGACTAGCGGGGGGCTTCAGTACTTC
CASSPTSGGLQYF
>many|TRBV25-1|TRBJ2-1|TRBD2
TGTGCCAGCAGATCATCCGGGACTAGCGGGGGATGGGAGCAGTTCTTC
CASRSSGTSGGWEQFF
>many|TRBV13|TRBJ2-1|TRBD2
TGTGCCAGCAGCGCCCTTAAGCGGGGGGGCTCCTACAATGAGCAGTTCTTC
CASSALKRGGSYNEQFF
>many|TRBV11-3|TRBJ2-5|NA
TGTGCCAGCAGCTTAGATGAAGAGACCCAGTACTTC
CASSLDEETQYF
>few|TRBV2|TRBJ2-5|TRBD1
TGTGCCAGCAGTGAGGGTCGACAGGGAGTTCAAGAGACCCAGTACTTC
CASSEGRQGVQETQYF
>few|TRBV7-2|TRBJ1-4|NA
TGTGCCAGCAGCTTAGGGAGGGGAGGAGGAAAACTGTTTTTT
CASSLGRGGGKLFF
>few|TRBV10-2|TRBJ1-2|NA
TGCGCCAGCAGTGAAAAAAGTTTTAACTATGGCTACACCTTC
CASSEKSFNYGYTF
>NA|TRBV25-1|TRBJ1-6|NA
TGTGCCAGCACCGACGCTGGCTATAATTCACCCCTCCACTTT
CASTDAGYNSPLHF
>few|TRBV19|TRBJ2-3|TRBD1
TGTGCCAGTAGTACCCAGGGGGATCGGTCAGATACGCAGTATTTT
CASSTQGDRSDTQYF
>few|TRBV5-6|TRBJ2-3|TRBD2
TGTGCCAGCAGCTTGGTGGTAGCGGGGGGGCAATGGGGCACAGATACGCAGTATTTT
CASSLVVAGGQWGTDTQYF